This TCR beta chain was captured in a study of HIV-infected patients and healthy controls. About the research overall: A modest, significant CD4 rise occurred in about 85% of the 16 patients after three months of therapy. Study conclusions and caveats: Study cohorts differed slightly in age and sex, but this did not explain diversity differences.

This clonotype has ten or more counts. Its antigen is still unknown. Trimming took off 0 bases at V and 2 bases at J, with 11 bases between the two ends. CDR1 and CDR2 (germline): SGDLS, YYNGEE. The CDR3 length is 15 residues. No cell fractionation was done, so the repertoire covers all unsorted peripheral blood T cells. 450 to 600 ng RNA was reverse transcribed with alpha and beta constant-region primers. Separate chain-specific third strand synthesis with multiplexing indices produced the alpha and beta libraries. A 5' RACE adapter with a random hexamer and the SP2 primer site was joined to cDNA. TCRdb re-analysed the 5' RACE reads in MiXCR, keeping a single row per CDR3 protein. Of around 7,400 distinct CDR3 sequences listed, 9% to 9.5% are singletons.

The sequencing used blood, collected before antiretroviral therapy. The chain combines TRBV9 with TRBJ2-5; D may be TRBD1 (6 bases). This clonotype originated in an adult with HIV infection. The CDR3 coding sequence is TGTGCCAGCAGCGTAGGGACAGCAAGACAAGAGACCCAGTACTTC. It encodes CASSVGTARQETQYF. The entire variable domain, with the rest obtained from reference TRBV9 and TRBJ2-5, is as follows: DSGVTQTPKHLITATGQRVTLRCSPRSGDLSVYWYQQSLDQGLQFLIQYYNGEERAKGNILERFSAQQFPDLHSELNLSSLELGDSALYFCASSVGTARQETQYFGPGTRLLVL.